Below, 2 T cell receptor beta chains from the same sample are listed, as sequenced in a study of response to subunit inactivated influenza vaccine. TCRdb re-called the RT-PCR reads through MiXCR, storing one row per CDR3 protein. The profile shows around 710,000 distinct CDR3 sequences, 14% of them singletons. The sequences come from PBMCs from blood, collected around 14 days before vaccination. Every receptor here comes from a middle-aged man who received an inactivated influenza vaccine.

In this sample, this clonotype turned up a few times. The rearrangement uses TRBV21-1 and TRBJ1-4; the table's D gene call, TRBD1, was not cross checked with the DNA. TRBV21-1 is described as a pseudogene. This CDR3 has 14 residues. The CDR3 nucleotides read TGTGCCAGCAGCGAGGGACAGGGGGGATTAAAACTGTTTTTT. This encodes CASSEGQGGLKLFF.

The chain carries TRBV4-1 and TRBJ2-5; TRBD2 matches at 9 bases. The CDR3 has 19 residues. J was trimmed by 2 bases and V by 1 base; bases with no gene match: 14. The germline gives CDR1 MGHRA, CDR2 YSYEKL. As DNA, the CDR3 is TGCGCCAGCAGCCAAGGTGGGCTAGCGGGGACGGATTATCAAGAGACCCAGTACTTC. Translated: CASSQGGLAGTDYQETQYF.